This TCR beta chain is from a study of cytomegalovirus exposure and HLA in healthy donors. This clone was seen a handful of times. With 1 base removed from V and 0 bases from J, the gap between germline ends came to 13 bases. Germline V lookup: CDR1 LNHNV, CDR2 YYDKDF (reference sequence). The CDR3 is made up of 18 amino acids. Primers for the PCR totalled 60 Vbeta and 13 Jbeta. Profiled with immunoSEQ multiplex PCR; TCRdb holds only in-frame clones, not every one. The sample yields approximately 190,000 clones, over 70% seen once. Sequences were obtained from PBMCs. The sequence was collected from a middle-aged man in good health and CMV-seropositive. The chain is built from TRBV15 and TRBJ1-6; D is unclear. The CDR3, as DNA: TGTGCCACCAGCAGAGGTTGGGAGGGCAGCTCCTATAATTCACCCCTCCACTTT. This encodes CATSRGWEGSSYNSPLHF.